In its sample, the clone carrying this TCR beta chain was seen a few times. Its antigen is not known. This entry belongs to a study of untreated major depressive disorder. Study-level points and caveats: CD4+ T cells from depressed patients used TRBV05-01 (Vbeta 5.1) more often than controls.

TCRdb keeps only in-frame clones here, not all; method: immunoSEQ multiplex PCR. The repertoire consists of under 30,000 clones, with around 90% occurring once and the leading ten covering roughly 0.72%. The CDR3 is 13 amino acids. V lost 8 bases to trimming and J lost 1 base, with 11 bases between them. Germline assignment: CDR1 SNHLY and CDR2 FYNNEI. The specimen was CD4+ T cells from PBMCs. The V and J genes are TRBV2 and TRBJ2-5, with a weak D call TRBD1 (6 bases). This TCR was recovered from a woman in her twenties or thirties with major depressive disorder. The CDR3 loop is CASGLGAQETQYF. For the CDR3, the DNA is TGTGCCAGCGGGCTGGGGGCCCAAGAGACCCAGTACTTC.